These 17 T cell receptor beta chains share one sample of origin, sequenced in a study of blood T cell repertoires in COVID-19. Libraries were prepared by immunoSEQ multiplex PCR; TCRdb keeps only in-frame clonotypes and omits some of them. The table shows around 230,000 clones, with approximately 83% occurring only once. Sequencing input: peripheral blood. The receptors were sampled from a man aged 40-49 years with acute or convalescent COVID-19.

The rearrangement uses TRBV7-2 and TRBJ1-5; possible D gene TRBD1, 5 bases. V lost 2 bases, J lost 1 base, and 12 bases lay in between. The germline V gene encodes CDR1 SGHTA and CDR2 FQGNSA. This CDR3 has 16 residues. This CDR3 reads CASSLIGGGSNQPQHF. The CDR3, as DNA: TGTGCCAGCAGCTTAATTGGGGGGGGAAGCAATCAGCCCCAGCATTTT.

The V and J genes are TRBV19 and TRBJ1-5; no reliable D call. From germline, CDR1 is LNHDA and CDR2 SQIVND (reference sequence). Trimming took off 3 bases at V and 5 bases at J, with 11 bases between the two ends. CDR3 size: 14 residues. The CDR3 coding sequence is TGTGCCAGTAGTATGGGAGGAGTTCATCAGCCCCAGCATTTT. Translated: CASSMGGVHQPQHF.

The chain combines TRBV19 with TRBJ2-7, with no clear D. The germline V gene has CDR1 LNHDA and CDR2 SQIVND (reference sequence). Trimming pared 5 bases from V and 9 bases from J, leaving 20 bases between. This CDR3 spans 14 amino acids. CDR3 loop: CASSPTPLGSGQYF. Written as DNA, the CDR3 is TGTGCCAGTAGTCCTACACCACTTGGCTCGGGGCAGTACTTC.

This rearrangement joins TRBV5-4 to TRBJ2-1; TRBD2 agrees at 10 bases. Germline loops: CDR1 SGHNT, CDR2 YYREEE (reference sequence). V lost 5 bases to trimming and J lost 3 bases; unmatched junction nucleotides: 8. The CDR3 extends over 16 amino acids. CDR3 amino acids: CASRSGLAELYNEQFF. Written as DNA, the CDR3 is TGTGCCAGCAGATCCGGACTAGCGGAACTCTACAATGAGCAGTTCTTC.

This chain's CDR3 is CASSGGDLYTGELFF. The CDR3 DNA is TGCGCCAGCTCCGGCGGGGACCTCTACACCGGGGAGCTGTTTTTT. V gene TRBV5-1 combines with J gene TRBJ2-2; D might be TRBD2 (6 bases). The CDR3 has 15 amino acids. Deletions cut 7 bases from V and 3 bases from J, with 16 bases between. The germline V gene has CDR1 SGHRS and CDR2 YFSETQ.

This chain joins TRBV18 and TRBJ2-1, with TRBD1 identical over 10 bases. CDR3 length: 16 residues. From germline, CDR1 is KGHSH and CDR2 LQKENI. V was pared by 3 bases and J by 6 bases, with 8 bases of the junction left unmatched. CDR3 loop: CASSPPGGDRGNEQFF. Here the CDR3 DNA reads TGTGCCAGCTCACCCCCCGGAGGGGACAGGGGCAATGAGCAGTTCTTC.

The gene calls are TRBV7-6 and TRBJ1-1, with D unclear. The CDR3 is 15 residues long. The V gene's germline CDR1 is SGHVS and CDR2 FNYEAQ. Trimming pared 5 bases from V and 2 bases from J, leaving 15 bases between. The CDR3 coding sequence is TGTGCCAGCAGCAAAGAAGCTGGAGCCAACACTGAAGCTTTCTTT. Its translation: CASSKEAGANTEAFF. Combining the CDR3 with reference TRBV7-6 and TRBJ1-1 gives the whole variable domain GAGVSQSPRYKVTKRGQDVALRCDPISGHVSLYWYRQALGQGPEFLTYFNYEAQQDKSGLPNDRFSAERPEGSISTLTIQRTEQRDSAMYRCASSKEAGANTEAFFGQGTRLTVV.

The rearrangement links TRBV7-2 to TRBJ2-3; 7 nucleotides align to TRBD1. Germline V gene data show CDR1 as SGHTA and CDR2 as FQGNSA. V shed 6 bases, J shed 1 base, and the junction held 7 bases outside the gene matches. The CDR3 length is 15 residues. DNA of the CDR3: TGTGCCAGCAGATCGGACAGGCAAGGCACAGATACGCAGTATTTT. Translated, it gives CASRSDRQGTDTQYF.

The gene calls are TRBV15 and TRBJ2-1, with 10 bases aligning to TRBD1. Trimming removed 3 bases from V and 4 bases from J; junction bases left unmatched: 3. CDR1 is LNHNV and CDR2 is YYDKDF in the germline V gene (reference sequence). The CDR3 runs to 15 residues. The CDR3 DNA is TGTGCCACCAGCAGGGACAGGGGGATATACAATGAGCAGTTCTTC. Protein sequence: CATSRDRGIYNEQFF.

The chain couples TRBV6-5 to TRBJ2-2; 7 positions match TRBD1. Germline CDR1 and CDR2: MNHEY and SVGAGI. CDR3 length: 15 amino acids. The V and J ends lost 0 bases and 8 bases, in that order; junction bases with no gene match: 6. CDR3 protein: CASSYSTQGQGELFF. CDR3 nucleotide sequence: TGTGCCAGCAGTTACTCGACACAGGGGCAGGGGGAGCTGTTTTTT.

The V call is TRBV7-2, the J call TRBJ1-4; weak D call: TRBD1 (5 bases). Germline V lookup: CDR1 SGHTA, CDR2 FQGNSA. The CDR3 sequence is 15 residues long. The V gene lost 4 bases and the J gene lost 10 bases, with 19 bases spanning the gap. CDR3 protein: CASSSPGTLGGKLFF. The DNA of the CDR3 is TGTGCCAGCAGCTCCCCCGGGACTCTAGGAGGAAAACTGTTTTTT.

The V gene is TRBV18, the J gene TRBJ2-3; D might be TRBD2 (5 bases). Germline loops: CDR1 KGHSH, CDR2 LQKENI. The ends were cut back, 5 bases at V and 1 base at J, with 13 bases in the middle. This CDR3 comprises 15 residues. The CDR3 bases are TGTGCCAGCTCATCAACTAGTCGACGCACAGATACGCAGTATTTT. This sequence encodes CASSSTSRRTDTQYF.

There are a few counts of this clone. This chain uses TRBV9 with TRBJ2-3, with D perhaps TRBD2 (5 bases). The length of the CDR3 is 16 residues. The V and J ends lost 5 bases and 2 bases respectively, with 18 bases between them. Germline V CDR1 and CDR2: SGDLS, YYNGEE. The CDR3 DNA sequence: TGTGCCAGCAGTACTAGGGTCGGAAGGGACACAGATACGCAGTATTTT. Protein product: CASSTRVGRDTDTQYF.

This clone was recorded a few times. This chain links TRBV6-5 with TRBJ2-5, with 12 positions matching TRBD2. After removal of 6 bases from V and 3 bases from J, the junction contained 2 bases not matched to a gene. Germline CDR1 reads MNHEY; CDR2 reads SVGAGI. This CDR3 comprises 14 residues. The CDR3 spells CASRTSGRKETQYF. The CDR3 DNA is TGTGCCAGCAGAACTAGCGGGAGGAAAGAGACCCAGTACTTC.

V and J are TRBV11-3 and TRBJ1-1, with D perhaps TRBD1 (6 bases). V was pared by 5 bases and J by 3 bases, with 10 bases between. This CDR3 contains 13 residues. The germline gives CDR1 SGHNT, CDR2 YENEEA. CDR3 protein: CASSARGDTEAFF. CDR3 DNA sequence: TGTGCCAGCAGCGCCAGGGGCGACACTGAAGCTTTCTTT.

The genes are TRBV29-1 and TRBJ2-7; 8 nucleotides agree with TRBD1. The CDR3 spans 18 residues. Germline V CDR1 and CDR2: SQVTM, ANQGSEA. V shed 1 base, J shed 2 bases, and the junction held 16 bases outside the gene matches. The CDR3 spells CSVEATKEQGDPTYEQYF. The CDR3 coding sequence is TGCAGCGTTGAAGCGACAAAAGAACAGGGGGACCCTACCTACGAGCAGTACTTC.

The gene calls are TRBV2 and TRBJ2-3, with D possibly being TRBD2 (6 bases). Trimming shortened V by 4 bases and J by 0 bases, and 8 bases separated the two germline ends. CDR1 and CDR2 from the germline V gene are SNHLY and FYNNEI. The CDR3 consists of 14 residues. CDR3 sequence reads: CASSVGTSTDTQYF. The CDR3 DNA follows: TGTGCCAGCAGTGTGGGGACTAGCACAGATACGCAGTATTTT.